Reported below is one T cell receptor beta chain. Its antigen is as yet unknown. Then a second PCR, running roughly 7 to 12 cycles, was carried out with a sample-barcoded 5' primer and a J-beta primer mix. From each sample, at least 2.5 million paired-end reads containing CDR3 were obtained. TCRdb independently ran MiXCR on the 5' RACE reads; one entry per CDR3 protein. The table includes 950,000 to 1,200,000 distinct CDR3 sequences, more than 30% detected once. Per the germline V gene, CDR1 is DFQATT and CDR2 is SNEGSKA (reference sequence). V lost 6 bases and J lost 0, with 17 bases in between. CDR3 size: 15 residues. The record originates from a study of blood T cells in healthy people across ages. Study-level background: When template switching was applied, about one barcoded beta molecule was captured per two T cells. Study-level findings and limits: Per-million-T-cell TCR beta diversity fell roughly linearly with age. Long-lived donors carried more naive CD4+ cells and greater diversity than aged donors.

The source material was blood. The TCR comes from a man between 18 and 35 years old in good health. The chain employs TRBV20-1 and TRBJ1-1, with D unclear. The CDR3 DNA reads as TGCAGTGCACCACGGAGGGCCCCCATGAACACTGAAGCTTTCTTT. Protein product: CSAPRRAPMNTEAFF.